This paragraph covers one T cell receptor beta chain sequence. Antigen specificity is unknown. This sample is drawn from a study of cytomegalovirus exposure and HLA in healthy donors. Broader study findings: In a later analysis, a missense DCLRE1C variant was linked to TCR beta V- and J-gene trimming. The authors listed 164 TCR beta chains as cytomegalovirus-associated. The authors later found most CMV-associated TCR beta chains appeared HLA-restricted. An analysis that was carried out later associated fewer than 20,000 TCR beta sequences with HLA alleles at 0.05 false discovery rate.

The germline V and J ends were trimmed by 2 bases and 3 bases, with 12 bases remaining between them. In germline, CDR1 is SGHNT, CDR2 YYREEE (reference sequence). The CDR3 is 14 residues long. 13 Jbeta primers and 60 Vbeta primers were used for the PCR. TCRdb's table, derived via immunoSEQ multiplex PCR, lists solely in-frame clones and lacks some. The sample lists tens of thousands of clones, approximately 65% seen once, with roughly 6.3% in the top ten. The sample was PBMCs. This clonotype was obtained from a man aged 25 to 45 in good health and CMV-seronegative. The chain combines TRBV5-4 with TRBJ2-7; tentatively, D is TRBD1 (6 bases). Here the CDR3 reads CASSFSTGNYEQYF. The CDR3 region has the DNA TGTGCCAGCAGCTTCTCGACAGGTAACTACGAGCAGTACTTC.